The next 21 T cell receptor beta chains were all read from a single sample in a study of blood T cells in healthy people across ages. Alongside a J-beta primer mix, a sample-barcoded 5' primer served in a second PCR lasting roughly 6 to 11 cycles. In TCRdb, the 5' RACE reads were re-called with MiXCR into one record per CDR3 protein. Counted here are some 1.6 million distinct CDR3 sequences, 30% to 40% occurring once; the ten biggest clones make up roughly 12%. The sequencing input was blood. These receptor sequences come from a woman in her thirties in good health.

This sequence joins TRBV20-1 and TRBJ1-2; tentatively, D is TRBD1 (6 bases). This CDR3 spans 13 amino acids. Trimming left V 3 bases short and J 2 bases short, with 10 bases between. The germline V gene has CDR1 DFQATT and CDR2 SNEGSKA (reference sequence). The DNA of the CDR3 is TGCAGTGCTAGTGATACAGGGAACTATGGCTACACCTTC. It encodes CSASDTGNYGYTF.

This clonotype turned up a few times. V and J are TRBV6-1 and TRBJ2-7; D is possibly TRBD2 (5 bases). Germline CDR1 reads MNHNS; CDR2 reads SASEGT. Trimming removed 4 bases at V and 0 bases at J, with 16 bases between. This CDR3 comprises 16 residues. CDR3 in amino acids: CASSGGGGLSSYEQYF. The CDR3 nucleotides are TGTGCCAGCAGTGGGGGTGGCGGACTCAGCTCCTACGAGCAGTACTTC.

In its sample, this clonotype was seen a few times. This rearrangement joins TRBV7-9 to TRBJ2-2; no clear D gene. Trimming removed 1 base from V and 7 bases from J, with 16 bases in between. CDR1 and CDR2 from the germline V gene are SEHNR and FQNEAQ (reference sequence). This CDR3 has 16 amino acids. The CDR3 spells CASSLVTQPGSGELFF. The CDR3 coding sequence is TGTGCCAGCAGCTTAGTAACTCAGCCCGGCAGCGGGGAGCTGTTTTTT. Looking up the rest from reference TRBV7-9 and TRBJ2-2 gives the full variable domain: DTGVSQNPRHKITKRGQNVTFRCDPISEHNRLYWYRQTLGQGPEFLTYFQNEAQLEKSRLLSDRFSAERPKGSFSTLEIQRTEQGDSAMYLCASSLVTQPGSGELFFGEGSRLTVL.

With respect to this clonotype: A read error may produce the germline difference seen at one junction end. The genes are TRBV20-1 and TRBJ1-4; D remains unclear. Germline CDR1 DFQATT, CDR2 SNEGSKA (reference sequence). The CDR3 extends over 11 amino acids. CDR3 sequence reads: CSARDHENLFF. The CDR3 region has the DNA TGCAGTGCTAGAGATCATGAAAACCTGTTTTTT.

This clonotype was picked up a small number of times. This rearrangement joins TRBV4-2 to TRBJ2-1, with D possibly called TRBD1 or TRBD2 (5 bases each). The CDR3 totals 14 residues. Germline V CDR1 and CDR2: LGHNA, YNFKEQ. V gave up 4 bases and J gave up 9 bases, with 16 bases separating them. CDR3 amino acids: CASSPEGPLGEQFF. The CDR3 DNA sequence: TGTGCCAGCAGCCCCGAGGGACCTTTAGGTGAGCAGTTCTTC.

The V gene is TRBV29-1, the J gene TRBJ2-3; D call uncertain. The germline CDR1 and CDR2 sequences are SQVTM and ANQGSEA. The length of the CDR3 is 14 residues. Trimming removed 1 base at V and 0 bases at J, with 8 bases between. As DNA, the CDR3 is TGCAGCGTTGAAGGGAGTAGGAGCACAGATACGCAGTATTTT. This encodes CSVEGSRSTDTQYF.

The chain is built from TRBV18 and TRBJ1-1; 9 bases map to TRBD1. The CDR3 totals 14 residues. The trim removed 1 base at V and 6 bases at J, leaving 3 bases unmatched. The germline V gene encodes CDR1 KGHSH and CDR2 LQKENI. CDR3 nucleotides: TGTGCCAGCTCACCACAGGGACAGGGACCTGAAGCTTTCTTT. Residues: CASSPQGQGPEAFF.

This rearrangement joins TRBV24-1 to TRBJ2-3; 9 bases are a match to TRBD2. The V gene end was trimmed by 0 bases and the J gene end by 5 bases; junction bases not matched to a gene: 8. Germline V gives CDR1 KGHDR, CDR2 SFDVKD. This CDR3 is 17 amino acids long. The CDR3 DNA reads as TGTGCCACCAGTGATTTGGGCCTAGCGGGGTCCGTAGATACGCAGTATTTT. It is translated as CATSDLGLAGSVDTQYF.

In DNA, the CDR3 is TGTGCCAGCAGCTTAGCTCATGCGGGGGGAAGGAACACTGAAGCTTTCTTT. Protein: CASSLAHAGGRNTEAFF. The rearrangement uses TRBV7-9 and TRBJ1-1, with a possible D match to TRBD1 (5 bases). The CDR3 covers 17 residues. Trimming pared 0 bases from V and 1 base from J, leaving 15 bases between. Germline CDR1 and CDR2: SEHNR and FQNEAQ (reference sequence).

This rearrangement joins TRBV6-7 to TRBJ1-3; D is uncertain. TRBV6-7 is labeled an ORF, and its function is uncertain. This CDR3 has 12 residues. V gave up 0 bases and J gave up 3 bases, with 0 bases separating them. The CDR3 nucleotides read TGTGCCAGCAGTTACTCTGGAAACACCATATATTTT. Amino acids: CASSYSGNTIYF.

This clonotype has just a few counts. The chain has TRBV20-1 and TRBJ2-7, with 10 bases aligning to TRBD1. The ends lost 3 bases at V and 7 bases at J; junction bases unmatched: 9. Germline CDR1 is DFQATT and CDR2 is SNEGSKA (reference sequence). The CDR3 is made up of 14 amino acids. CDR3 coding DNA: TGCAGTGCTAGGTTGACAGGGGGCAGTGGGGAGCAGTACTTC. This sequence encodes CSARLTGGSGEQYF.

This clonotype was counted at least ten times. The rearrangement links TRBV4-1 to TRBJ2-7; no reliable D call. Between the trimmed V and J ends, which lost 5 bases and 3 bases, there was a span of 14 bases. This CDR3 region has 14 residues. In germline, CDR1 is MGHRA, CDR2 YSYEKL. CDR3 residues: CASSSPGQNYEQYF. The CDR3 DNA reads TGCGCCAGCAGCTCCCCGGGCCAGAACTACGAGCAGTACTTC.

This clonotype turned up a few times. V and J are TRBV3-1 and TRBJ1-2, with D tentatively TRBD1 (6 bases). This CDR3 is built from 18 residues. V was clipped by 0 bases and J by 7 bases, with 24 bases between them. Germline V gives CDR1 LGHDT, CDR2 YNNKEL (reference sequence). CDR3 residues: CASSQDRSIGGQKTGYTF. DNA for the CDR3: TGTGCCAGCAGCCAAGATAGGTCCATCGGTGGACAGAAGACTGGCTACACCTTC.

J is TRBJ2-7 and V is TRBV7-8; D uncertain. This CDR3 has 15 amino acids. Germline V CDR1 and CDR2: SGHVS, FQNEAQ. V lost 0 bases and J lost 2, with 11 bases in between. In nucleotides, the CDR3 is TGTGCCAGCAGCTTAGCGTTTACCCAGGCCTACGAGCAGTACTTC. This codes for CASSLAFTQAYEQYF.

The count of this clonotype is one. The chain joins TRBV7-8 to TRBJ2-2; D unresolved. This CDR3 is 14 amino acids long. V lost 1 base and J lost 3, with 6 bases in between. CDR1 and CDR2 (germline): SGHVS, FQNEAQ. CDR3 in DNA: TGTGCCAGCAGCTTAGGACTCCACACCGGGGAGCTGTTTTTT. This translates into CASSLGLHTGELFF.

The rearrangement uses TRBV10-3 and TRBJ2-1; 11 bases are a match to TRBD2. CDR1 is ENHRY, CDR2 SYGVKD, per germline. Trimming removed 2 bases from V and 4 bases from J; junction bases left unmatched: 13. The CDR3 is made up of 19 amino acids. The CDR3 sequence is CAISEGGSSGRAQYNEQFF. The CDR3 region has the DNA TGTGCCATCAGTGAGGGGGGAAGTAGCGGGAGGGCCCAGTACAATGAGCAGTTCTTC.

This clonotype appeared a single time. The genes are TRBV5-1 and TRBJ2-7; D remains unclear. Trimming shortened V by 4 bases and J by 3 bases, and 17 bases separated the two germline ends. The CDR3 has 15 residues. The germline V gene encodes CDR1 SGHRS and CDR2 YFSETQ. The CDR3 protein is CASSLPTGSYYEQYF. The CDR3 region has the DNA TGCGCCAGCAGCCTCCCTACCGGGTCCTACTACGAGCAGTACTTC.

The chain has TRBV5-1 and TRBJ1-1; D might be TRBD1 (5 bases). Trimming shortened V by 3 bases and J by 0 bases, and 12 bases separated the two germline ends. Germline-derived CDR1 and CDR2 are SGHRS and YFSETQ. The CDR3 is 15 amino acids. The CDR3, as DNA: TGCGCCAGCAGCTCCGGGGCCCTCCTGAACACTGAAGCTTTCTTT. Protein sequence: CASSSGALLNTEAFF.

This clonotype has a handful of counts. This CDR3 reads CASSSPGQGFYGYTF. Here the CDR3 DNA reads TGTGCCAGCAGCTCACCGGGACAGGGATTCTATGGCTACACCTTC. This chain connects TRBV5-5 to TRBJ1-2, with 9 bases fitting TRBD1. This CDR3 spans 15 amino acids. The germline V gene has CDR1 SGHKS and CDR2 YYEKEE (reference sequence). The V and J ends lost 3 bases and 4 bases, in that order; junction bases with no gene match: 7.

The V and J genes are TRBV28 and TRBJ2-1; 10 bases align to TRBD2. J gave up 10 bases and V 5 bases, and 11 bases lay outside the gene matches. The germline CDR1 and CDR2 sequences are MDHEN and SYDVKM. CDR3 length equals 15 residues. The DNA of the CDR3 is TGTGCCAGCAGTGCTAGCGGGGGCCCCGCGGGGGAGCAGTTCTTC. Protein product: CASSASGGPAGEQFF.

Comments on this clonotype: This could be a read error, since a much larger clone is one nucleotide away. This chain uses TRBV29-1 with TRBJ2-1; D is uncertain. Trimming cost V 7 bases and J 2 bases, with 12 bases left between them. This CDR3 region has 13 residues. The germline CDR1 and CDR2 sequences are SQVTM and ANQGSEA. The CDR3 is CSAGGRTYNEQFF. CDR3 nucleotides: TGCAGCGCTGGTGGCCGCACCTACAATGAGCAGTTCTTC.